Below, 31 T cell receptor beta chains from the same sample are listed, as sequenced in a study of shared T cell receptors in the human thymus. Some clones are missing from TCRdb's copy, which holds only in-frame ones; the method was immunoSEQ multiplex PCR. The sample has 600,000 to 900,000 clones; 70% to 90% are singletons. This sample also appeared in a second study, on human thymus T cells.

The sample taken for sequencing was thymocytes. The receptor source for this set is a girl in the first two years of life with a congenital heart defect.

The chain uses TRBV7-9 and TRBJ2-1; D possibly corresponds to TRBD1 (7 bases). The CDR3 sequence is 16 residues long. Looked up from germline, CDR1 is SEHNR and CDR2 is FQNEAQ (reference sequence). V was pared by 3 bases and J by 8 bases, with 20 bases between. The CDR3 loop reads CASSFVRSGGQYEQFF. Written as DNA, the CDR3 is TGTGCCAGCAGCTTTGTCAGGTCAGGGGGGCAGTATGAGCAGTTCTTC.

The rearrangement joins TRBV15 to TRBJ2-5; TRBD2 matches 13 bases. The CDR3 runs 18 residues. Germline V gives CDR1 LNHNV, CDR2 YYDKDF (reference sequence). V lost 0 bases, J lost 3 bases, and 7 bases stayed unmatched. The CDR3 region is CATSRDYAGTSGEETQYF. Written as DNA, the CDR3 is TGTGCCACCAGCAGAGATTACGCCGGGACTAGCGGGGAAGAGACCCAGTACTTC. The variable domain in full, completed from reference TRBV15 and TRBJ2-5, reads DAMVIQNPRYQVTQFGKPVTLSCSQTLNHNVMYWYQQKSSQAPKLLFHYYDKDFNNEADTPDNFQSRRPNTSFCFLDIRSPGLGDTAMYLCATSRDYAGTSGEETQYFGPGTRLLVL.

This sequence joins TRBV5-1 and TRBJ1-5; D not certain. CDR3 length equals 13 residues. From germline, CDR1 is SGHRS and CDR2 YFSETQ. Trimming stripped 2 bases from V and 8 bases from J, with 11 bases between. The CDR3 reads CASSLTPGEPQHF. CDR3 nucleotide sequence: TGCGCCAGCAGCTTAACCCCCGGGGAGCCCCAGCATTTT.

J is TRBJ1-5 and V is TRBV19; D gene uncertain. The CDR3 extends over 15 amino acids. Trimming pared 5 bases from V and 5 bases from J, leaving 16 bases between. CDR1 LNHDA and CDR2 SQIVND come from the germline V gene (reference sequence). For the CDR3, the DNA is TGTGCCAGTAGTGTCATGGATCCGGAGGATCAGCCCCAGCATTTT. Residues: CASSVMDPEDQPQHF.

This clone has a single count. The CDR3 loop is CASSEGDRLAGAGAETQYF. The CDR3 nucleotides read TGTGCCAGCAGTGAAGGGGATAGGCTAGCGGGGGCCGGAGCGGAGACCCAGTACTTC. V gene TRBV2 combines with J gene TRBJ2-5; 10 nucleotides match TRBD2. The V gene end was trimmed by 1 base and the J gene end by 5 bases; junction bases not matched to a gene: 16. Looked up from germline, CDR1 is SNHLY and CDR2 is FYNNEI. CDR3 length equals 19 residues.

This clone was recorded once. The chain has TRBV27 and TRBJ1-2; 9 bases map to TRBD1. Trimming at V came to 3 bases and at J to 2 bases, leaving 4 bases not matched to a gene. CDR3 length: 15 residues. Germline CDR1 reads MNHEY; CDR2 reads SMNVEV (reference sequence). The CDR3 bases are TGTGCCAGCAGTTTCCTCGGACAGGGGAACTATGGCTACACCTTC. Its translation is CASSFLGQGNYGYTF.

The V gene is TRBV4-3, the J gene TRBJ1-1, with 9 bases lining up with TRBD1. V shed 1 base and J 1 base; nucleotides not matched to a gene: 7. Germline V gives CDR1 LGHNA, CDR2 YSLEER. This CDR3 has 17 residues. This chain's CDR3 is CASSQGHPGQGNTEAFF. The CDR3 DNA sequence: TGCGCCAGCAGCCAAGGTCACCCGGGACAGGGGAACACTGAAGCTTTCTTT.

This chain joins TRBV19 and TRBJ2-5; 7 nucleotides match TRBD2. The germline V gene encodes CDR1 LNHDA and CDR2 SQIVND (reference sequence). The CDR3 contains 18 residues. V trimming: 7 bases; J trimming: 1 base; junction bases outside the gene matches: 18. CDR3: CASTPPPGGYQPQETQYF. CDR3 nucleotides: TGTGCCAGTACCCCTCCACCGGGAGGTTACCAGCCCCAAGAGACCCAGTACTTC.

About this clone itself: The same CDR3 arises from other DNA sequences in this sample as well. The chain couples TRBV27 to TRBJ2-2; TRBD1 is a possible D gene (5 bases). The V gene lost 6 bases and the J gene lost 5 bases, with 7 bases spanning the gap. The CDR3 spans 12 residues. Germline V lookup: CDR1 MNHEY, CDR2 SMNVEV (reference sequence). CDR3: CASSSGTGELFF. CDR3 coding DNA: TGTGCCAGCAGCTCAGGGACCGGGGAGCTGTTTTTT.

This clone was seen only a few times. The chain is built from TRBV28 and TRBJ1-1; TRBD1 might be the D (5 bases). V lost 3 bases to trimming and J lost 4 bases, with 27 bases between them. This CDR3 contains 19 residues. CDR1 and CDR2 from the germline V gene are MDHEN and SYDVKM. The CDR3 is CASSFGTGAPIGVSTEAFF. The CDR3 nucleotides are TGTGCCAGCAGTTTCGGTACAGGAGCCCCAATAGGCGTTAGCACTGAAGCTTTCTTT.

The J gene is TRBJ2-1, the V gene TRBV19; D gene uncertain. CDR3 length equals 12 residues. Germline lookup yields CDR1 LNHDA and CDR2 SQIVND (reference sequence). V was cut by 9 bases and J by 0 bases, with 6 bases left in between. For the CDR3, the DNA is TGTGCCAGCCACAGCTCCTACAATGAGCAGTTCTTC. Translating gives CASHSSYNEQFF.

The V gene is TRBV14, the J gene TRBJ1-1; D unclear. CDR3 length: 15 residues. CDR1 is SGHDN and CDR2 is FVKESK in the germline V gene. The V end was cut by 1 base, the J end by 1 base, with 10 bases between. CDR3 amino acids: CASSQGYKKNTEAFF. CDR3 sequence (DNA): TGTGCCAGCAGCCAAGGATACAAAAAGAACACTGAAGCTTTCTTT.

The chain recombines TRBV29-1 with TRBJ1-2, with D tentatively TRBD1 (6 bases). Germline CDR1 SQVTM, CDR2 ANQGSEA. The V and J ends lost 0 bases and 4 bases respectively, with 15 bases between them. The CDR3 extends over 15 amino acids. The CDR3 reads CSVEEPGHETYGYTF. The CDR3, as DNA: TGCAGCGTTGAAGAACCGGGACACGAGACCTATGGCTACACCTTC.

This chain joins TRBV6-1 and TRBJ1-5; D uncertain. This CDR3 contains 17 residues. Germline V gene sequence: CDR1 MNHNS, CDR2 SASEGT. V was trimmed by 3 bases and J by 3 bases, leaving 18 bases between them. CDR3 residues: CASSDPREGLVNQPQHF. The CDR3 DNA follows: TGTGCCAGCAGTGACCCCCGAGAAGGACTAGTCAATCAGCCCCAGCATTTT.

The V gene is TRBV19, the J gene TRBJ2-2; TRBD1 might be the D (6 bases). Between the trimmed V and J ends, which lost 4 bases and 5 bases, there was a span of 26 bases. Germline V CDR1 and CDR2: LNHDA, SQIVND (reference sequence). The CDR3 is 19 residues long. The CDR3 loop is CASSKTPGQRLEETGELFF. In DNA form, the CDR3 reads TGTGCCAGTAGTAAGACCCCGGGACAAAGACTGGAGGAAACCGGGGAGCTGTTTTTT.

This clone was seen a few times. The rearrangement links TRBV10-2 to TRBJ2-7, with 9 nucleotides matching TRBD1. Germline assignment: CDR1 WSHSY and CDR2 SAAADI. V lost 7 bases and J lost 3; bases outside the gene matches: 7. CDR3 length: 14 amino acids. This CDR3 reads CASTGETGGYEQYF. CDR3 DNA sequence: TGCGCCAGCACCGGCGAGACAGGGGGCTACGAGCAGTACTTC.

This sequence joins TRBV6-5 and TRBJ1-6; D is unclear. Trimming cost V 1 base and J 7 bases, with 5 bases left between them. The CDR3 contains 13 residues. From germline, CDR1 is MNHEY and CDR2 SVGAGI. The CDR3 here is CASSYFSNSPLHF. CDR3 nucleotides: TGTGCCAGCAGTTACTTCTCGAATTCACCCCTCCACTTT.

The chain links TRBV6-1 to TRBJ2-7; a possible D gene is TRBD1 (5 bases). Trimming stripped 4 bases from V and 4 bases from J, with 8 bases between. Germline loops: CDR1 MNHNS, CDR2 SASEGT. This CDR3 has 12 residues. CDR3 residues: CASSGQLYEQYF. The CDR3 nucleotides read TGTGCCAGCAGTGGACAGCTGTACGAGCAGTACTTC.

V usage is TRBV2 and J usage is TRBJ1-3; 8 bases line up with TRBD1. From germline, CDR1 is SNHLY and CDR2 FYNNEI. The trim removed 6 bases at V and 4 bases at J, leaving 14 bases unmatched. This CDR3 has 17 amino acids. In DNA form, the CDR3 reads TGTGCCAGCAGCAAGGCCCGGGACAGGTCCTTCGGAAACACCATATATTTT. Amino acids: CASSKARDRSFGNTIYF. The variable domain in full, with the rest retrieved from reference TRBV2 and TRBJ1-3, is EPEVTQTPSHQVTQMGQEVILRCVPISNHLYFYWYRQILGQKVEFLVSFYNNEISEKSEIFDDQFSVERPDGSNFTLKIRSTKLEDSAMYFCASSKARDRSFGNTIYFGEGSWLTVV.

The rearrangement joins TRBV19 to TRBJ1-6; tentative D call: TRBD1 (5 bases). Germline V CDR1 and CDR2: LNHDA, SQIVND (reference sequence). Trimming removed 6 bases from V and 7 bases from J, with 16 bases in between. This CDR3 contains 15 residues. CDR3 region: CASRPDSRRNSPLHF. The CDR3 region has the DNA TGTGCCAGTAGACCCGACAGCCGCAGAAATTCACCCCTCCACTTT.

The rearrangement links TRBV27 to TRBJ2-1, with 8 bases identical to TRBD1. Germline values: CDR1 MNHEY, CDR2 SMNVEV (reference sequence). There are 16 residues in the CDR3. J gave up 2 bases and V 0 bases, and 3 bases lay outside the gene matches. The CDR3 reads CASSLSDRGAYNEQFF. The CDR3, as DNA: TGTGCCAGCAGTTTATCCGACAGGGGAGCCTACAATGAGCAGTTCTTC.

The CDR3 loop is CASSGFGSSYNEQFF. CDR3 coding DNA: TGTGCCAGCAGCGGCTTTGGGAGCTCCTACAATGAGCAGTTCTTC. This chain links TRBV2 with TRBJ2-1; D might be TRBD2 (5 bases). Trimming removed 6 bases from V and 0 bases from J, with 12 bases in between. The length of the CDR3 is 15 residues. Germline lookup yields CDR1 SNHLY and CDR2 FYNNEI.

The J gene is TRBJ1-4, the V gene TRBV7-2; no firm D call. There are 16 residues in the CDR3. Germline V gives CDR1 SGHTA, CDR2 FQGNSA. V was shortened by 2 bases and J by 0 bases, with 10 bases between the two germline ends. This CDR3 is CASSLFAPATNEKLFF. The CDR3 DNA reads as TGTGCCAGCAGCTTATTCGCTCCAGCAACTAATGAAAAACTGTTTTTT.

The rearrangement uses TRBV28 and TRBJ1-5; unclear D gene. The V and J ends lost 2 bases and 5 bases respectively, with 4 bases between them. The germline V gene has CDR1 MDHEN and CDR2 SYDVKM. The CDR3 runs to 12 residues. CDR3 nucleotides: TGTGCCAGCAGTTTAATAGATCAGCCCCAGCATTTT. Translating it yields CASSLIDQPQHF.

The rearrangement joins TRBV11-2 to TRBJ1-2; D gene ambiguous. This CDR3 has 14 amino acids. The V end lost 1 base, the J end lost 3 bases, and 9 bases lay between the germline ends. Germline V lookup: CDR1 SGHAT, CDR2 FQNNGV. This chain's CDR3 is CASSLVPDYYGYTF. The CDR3 coding sequence is TGTGCCAGCAGCTTAGTTCCAGACTACTATGGCTACACCTTC.

The V call is TRBV29-1, the J call TRBJ1-5; weak D call: TRBD1 (5 bases). V was cut by 5 bases and J by 0 bases, with 14 bases left in between. Germline V CDR1 and CDR2: SQVTM, ANQGSEA. There are 15 residues in the CDR3. The CDR3 DNA is TGCAGCGTTATAATTGACAGAAATAGCAATCAGCCCCAGCATTTT. Encoded protein: CSVIIDRNSNQPQHF.

The rearrangement uses TRBV27 and TRBJ1-5; D unclear. The germline V gene has CDR1 MNHEY and CDR2 SMNVEV (reference sequence). Trimming removed 3 bases from V and 0 bases from J, with 9 bases in between. The CDR3 is 15 amino acids. The CDR3 DNA sequence: TGTGCCAGCAGTTTCCGTGGCCTTAGCAATCAGCCCCAGCATTTT. Translated: CASSFRGLSNQPQHF.

This clone was seen more than once but under ten times. The chain employs TRBV11-2 and TRBJ1-1; 9 bases map to TRBD1. The CDR3 has 18 amino acids. With V trimmed by 5 bases and J by 10 bases, 23 bases remained unmatched. CDR1 and CDR2 from the germline V gene are SGHAT and FQNNGV. CDR3 amino acids: CASSPHPLQGARALGAFF. In DNA, the CDR3 is TGTGCCAGCAGCCCCCACCCCCTACAGGGGGCCCGGGCGTTAGGAGCTTTCTTT.

This clone was counted once. The V gene is TRBV25-1, the J gene TRBJ2-5, with TRBD1 identical over 9 bases. V lost 8 bases and J lost 1; bases outside the gene matches: 2. Germline-derived CDR1 and CDR2 are MGHDK and SYGVNS. This CDR3 region has 13 residues. In DNA form, the CDR3 reads TGTGCCAGCGACAGGGGGGCCCAAGAGACCCAGTACTTC. Translation: CASDRGAQETQYF.

As for this clone: A read error may produce the germline difference seen at one junction end. The chain uses TRBV5-1 and TRBJ2-7; D unresolved. The CDR3 covers 13 residues. Germline CDR1 is SGHRS and CDR2 is YFSETQ. This CDR3 is CASAQSRPYEQCF. Written as DNA, the CDR3 is TGCGCCAGCGCACAGTCCCGCCCCTACGAGCAGTGCTTC.

This chain uses TRBV19 with TRBJ1-5; the D gene is possibly TRBD1 (5 bases). V was cut by 2 bases and J by 0 bases, with 14 bases left in between. The germline gives CDR1 LNHDA, CDR2 SQIVND (reference sequence). The CDR3 is 17 amino acids. The CDR3 nucleotides read TGTGCCAGTAGTATACGAGGGGCGGGAGGTAGCAATCAGCCCCAGCATTTT. Protein: CASSIRGAGGSNQPQHF.